A selection of T cell receptor beta chains follows, all from one sample in a study of blood T cell repertoires in COVID-19. Assay: immunoSEQ multiplex PCR; the TCRdb copy retains only in-frame clones and omits some. The sample holds about 99,000 clones; about 80% are singletons and the top ten take 2.5% to 3.5%. Sequenced: peripheral blood. The receptor source for this set is a woman of 80 years or more with active or convalescent COVID-19. The CDR3 runs from the conserved cysteine through the conserved F or W. D genes are given only for firm matches. Some rows mark clone size as missing; the rest say once, few, many or name a class of expanded clone.

d_gene	abundance	j_gene	v_gene	CDR3nt	CDR3aa
NA	NA	TRBJ1-5	TRBV20-1	TGCAGTGCTAGTTCCCAGGGTACGAATCAGCCCCAGCATTTT	CSASSQGTNQPQHF
NA	NA	TRBJ1-1	TRBV28	TGTGCCAGCAGTCCAGGGGCGCAGGTAGCTTTCTTT	CASSPGAQVAFF
TRBD1	NA	TRBJ1-1	TRBV19	TGTGCCAGTAGTGACAGGGGAATGAACACTGAAGCTTTCTTT	CASSDRGMNTEAFF
TRBD1	NA	TRBJ1-4	TRBV18	TGTGCCAGCTCACCCTTTCAACCGGGACAGGGAAATGAAAAACTGTTTTTT	CASSPFQPGQGNEKLFF
TRBD1	NA	TRBJ2-3	TRBV4-2	TGTGCCAGCAGCCAAACTCAGGGGGCAGATACGCAGTATTTT	CASSQTQGADTQYF
NA	NA	TRBJ1-5	TRBV19	TGTGCCAGTAGTAACAGGAGCAATAGCAATCAGCCCCAGCATTTT	CASSNRSNSNQPQHF
NA	few	TRBJ1-2	TRBV3-1/TRBV3-2	TGTGCCAGCAGCCATAAACTCGGGGGGGGAATTGACTATGGCTACACCTTC	CASSHKLGGGIDYGYTF
TRBD1	once	TRBJ2-7	TRBV6-5	TGTGCCTGTGCACAGGGGGCCTCCTACGAGCAGTACTTC	CACAQGASYEQYF
NA	NA	TRBJ1-3	TRBV5-4	TGTGCCAGCAGCTTGGGAGGGTCTGTACTAGGAAACACCATATATTTT	CASSLGGSVLGNTIYF
NA	NA	TRBJ1-6	TRBV3-1/TRBV3-2	TGTGCCAGCAGCCAAGTGGGTGCGGCCCTCCACTTT	CASSQVGAALHF
NA	NA	TRBJ1-1	TRBV9	TGTGCCAGCGCCCACGGGGTGAACACTGAAGCTTTCTTT	CASAHGVNTEAFF
NA	NA	TRBJ2-3	TRBV4-2	TGTGCCAGCAGCCAAGGAGAAGATACGCAGTATTTT	CASSQGEDTQYF
NA	NA	TRBJ1-2	TRBV5-8	TGTGCCAGCAGCTTGGAGTCAGGTCACCTTCACTATGGCTACACCTTC	CASSLESGHLHYGYTF
TRBD1	NA	TRBJ1-1	TRBV5-1	TGCGCCAGCAGGGTACAGGGACAGACGAACACTGAAGCTTTCTTT	CASRVQGQTNTEAFF
NA	NA	TRBJ2-1	TRBV6-5	TGTGCCAGCAGCCGGCGGGGATTAGTCAATGAGCAGTTCTTC	CASSRRGLVNEQFF
NA	few	TRBJ2-3	TRBV2	TGTGCCAGCATGGGGGGGCGGGCCCCACTGGGTGATACGCAGTATTTT	CASMGGRAPLGDTQYF
TRBD1	few	TRBJ2-7	TRBV29-1	TGCAGCGGGTTGACAGGGGTCTTAGGCGAGCAGTACTTC	CSGLTGVLGEQYF
NA	NA	TRBJ1-6	TRBV19	TGTGCCAGTAGTGGCGGTGGGAGGGGTTATTCACCCCTCCACTTT	CASSGGGRGYSPLHF